The clone carrying this TCR beta chain has just one count. CDR3 length: 15 residues. Trimming removed 1 base at V and 3 bases at J, with 13 bases between. Germline CDR1 SGHVS, CDR2 FQNEAQ. These data come from a study of blood T cell repertoires in COVID-19. Sequencing used immunoSEQ multiplex PCR; TCRdb keeps in-frame clones, though not all of them. The table includes some 39,000 clones, over 90% detected once. This clonotype originated in a human donor in a cohort sampled during active COVID-19. This chain uses TRBV7-8 with TRBJ2-7, with D maybe TRBD2 (5 bases). Sample: peripheral blood. CDR3 region: CASSLGTPGRYEQYF. In nucleotides, the CDR3 is TGTGCCAGCAGCTTAGGGACTCCCGGACGCTACGAGCAGTACTTC.